Listed below are T cell receptor beta chains from one sample, sequenced in a study of blood T cells in healthy people across ages. TCRdb re-called the 5' RACE reads through MiXCR, storing one row per CDR3 protein. The sample lists about 510,000 distinct CDR3 sequences, roughly a quarter occurring once. These data were likewise used in another study, on T cells of mothers and their children.

The sample consisted of blood. These receptor sequences come from a boy aged 2 to 10 in good health. CDR3s include the opening cysteine and the closing phenylalanine or tryptophan. Size is stated for part of the rows, as once, few or many counts, or as a class when the clone is expanded.

clone size: NA
J gene: TRBJ1-5
V gene: TRBV7-2
CDR3 length: 15
CDR3 protein: CASSLGAQSNQPQHF

clone size: few
J gene: NA
V gene: TRBV6-1
CDR3 length: 13
CDR3 protein: CASSDGKGYEQFF

clone size: once
J gene: TRBJ2-2
V gene: TRBV28
CDR3 length: 17
CDR3 protein: CASSLLSRGRGTGELFF

clone size: few
J gene: TRBJ2-7
V gene: TRBV28
CDR3 length: 15
CDR3 protein: CASSPRRTTWDEQYF

clone size: NA
J gene: TRBJ2-5
V gene: TRBV29-1
CDR3 length: 13
CDR3 protein: CSVVWDRQETQYF

clone size: NA
J gene: TRBJ2-1
V gene: TRBV6-1
CDR3 length: 21
CDR3 protein: CASSPPRMPAGARGAYNEQFF

clone size: few
J gene: TRBJ2-1
V gene: TRBV7-7
CDR3 length: 15
CDR3 protein: CASSSNRDGGNEQFF

clone size: NA
J gene: TRBJ2-2
V gene: TRBV3-1
CDR3 length: 16
CDR3 protein: CASSMVSGGGTGELFF

clone size: NA
J gene: TRBJ2-5
V gene: TRBV18
CDR3 length: 14
CDR3 protein: CASSPPVRKETQYF

clone size: NA
J gene: TRBJ2-1
V gene: TRBV5-1
CDR3 length: 14
CDR3 protein: CASSSGQGSNEQFF

clone size: few
J gene: NA
V gene: TRBV20-1
CDR3 length: 12
CDR3 protein: CSALDRDIEQYF

clone size: few
J gene: TRBJ2-1
V gene: TRBV6-2/TRBV6-3
CDR3 length: 15
CDR3 protein: CVSSSRGARYNEQFF

clone size: once
J gene: TRBJ2-7
V gene: TRBV4-1
CDR3 length: 13
CDR3 protein: CASSRWTADEQYF

clone size: few
J gene: TRBJ2-2
V gene: TRBV20-1
CDR3 length: 13
CDR3 protein: CSARELNTGELFF

clone size: few
J gene: TRBJ1-1
V gene: TRBV19
CDR3 length: 15
CDR3 protein: CASSIGIQLNTEAFF

clone size: NA
J gene: NA
V gene: TRBV30
CDR3 length: 14
CDR3 protein: CAYRMDRGIHEQYF

clone size: NA
J gene: TRBJ1-2
V gene: TRBV25-1
CDR3 length: 14
CDR3 protein: CASSDPQTGYGYTF

clone size: NA
J gene: TRBJ2-2
V gene: TRBV5-5
CDR3 length: 15
CDR3 protein: CASSPGARATGELFF

clone size: few
J gene: TRBJ2-5
V gene: TRBV18
CDR3 length: 16
CDR3 protein: CASSPRLAGEKETQYF

clone size: few
J gene: TRBJ1-5
V gene: TRBV5-5
CDR3 length: 14
CDR3 protein: CASSSGRPLGPQHF

clone size: many
J gene: TRBJ2-7
V gene: TRBV7-2
CDR3 length: 14
CDR3 protein: CASSLEVGSYEQYF

clone size: few
J gene: TRBJ2-2
V gene: TRBV29-1
CDR3 length: 13
CDR3 protein: CSVEPFGSGELFF

clone size: NA
J gene: TRBJ1-5
V gene: TRBV6-1
CDR3 length: 19
CDR3 protein: CASSDPLRQGGGSNQPQHF

clone size: NA
J gene: TRBJ2-7
V gene: TRBV7-9
CDR3 length: 12
CDR3 protein: CASSLPFNEQYF

clone size: NA
J gene: TRBJ1-2
V gene: TRBV19
CDR3 length: 15
CDR3 protein: CASSTNRKTNYGYTF

clone size: NA
J gene: TRBJ2-1
V gene: TRBV18
CDR3 length: 16
CDR3 protein: CASSSSQGSSYNEQFF

clone size: once
J gene: TRBJ2-7
V gene: TRBV27
CDR3 length: 17
CDR3 protein: CASSLRQWPGEIYEQYF

clone size: few
J gene: TRBJ1-1
V gene: TRBV7-9
CDR3 length: 16
CDR3 protein: CASSGGTGGVNTEAFF

clone size: many
J gene: TRBJ2-2
V gene: TRBV5-1
CDR3 length: 15
CDR3 protein: CASSSRTGDTGELFF

clone size: NA
J gene: TRBJ2-3
V gene: TRBV29-1
CDR3 length: 12
CDR3 protein: CSVDELADTQYF

clone size: few
J gene: TRBJ2-7
V gene: TRBV15
CDR3 length: 15
CDR3 protein: CATSRLAGDSYEQYF

clone size: few
J gene: TRBJ2-4
V gene: TRBV6-5
CDR3 length: 12
CDR3 protein: CASSASENIQYF

clone size: NA
J gene: TRBJ2-3
V gene: TRBV7-2
CDR3 length: 16
CDR3 protein: CASSLRTSAVEDTQYF

clone size: NA
J gene: NA
V gene: TRBV10-3
CDR3 length: 13
CDR3 protein: CAISEKGAYEQYF

clone size: NA
J gene: TRBJ2-4
V gene: TRBV9
CDR3 length: 16
CDR3 protein: CASSGGAGSGGNIQYF

clone size: few
J gene: TRBJ1-6
V gene: TRBV7-9
CDR3 length: 15
CDR3 protein: CASSPPAAWNSPLHF

clone size: few
J gene: TRBJ1-1
V gene: TRBV29-1
CDR3 length: 14
CDR3 protein: CSVPNRGGNTEAFF

clone size: many
J gene: TRBJ1-1
V gene: TRBV29-1
CDR3 length: 14
CDR3 protein: CSVGEGQGGTEAFF

clone size: NA
J gene: TRBJ1-3
V gene: TRBV12-3/TRBV12-4
CDR3 length: 19
CDR3 protein: CASRFTWHLEKSGGNTIYF

clone size: few
J gene: TRBJ2-1
V gene: TRBV5-5
CDR3 length: 16
CDR3 protein: CASSPVGQGSYNEQFF

clone size: few
J gene: TRBJ2-5
V gene: TRBV3-1
CDR3 length: 15
CDR3 protein: CASSPFSGGQETQYF

clone size: NA
J gene: TRBJ1-1
V gene: TRBV14
CDR3 length: 17
CDR3 protein: CASNQVGFLPGRGEAFF

clone size: NA
J gene: TRBJ2-2
V gene: TRBV3-1
CDR3 length: 18
CDR3 protein: CASSQVSGTSGYTGELFF

clone size: NA
J gene: TRBJ2-7
V gene: TRBV6-6
CDR3 length: 14
CDR3 protein: CASRPGTSAYEQYF

clone size: NA
J gene: TRBJ2-3
V gene: TRBV4-3
CDR3 length: 15
CDR3 protein: CASSQVQGNTDTQYF

clone size: NA
J gene: TRBJ1-2
V gene: TRBV30
CDR3 length: 13
CDR3 protein: CAWGGTAPMSYTF

clone size: NA
J gene: TRBJ2-3
V gene: TRBV5-1
CDR3 length: 16
CDR3 protein: CASSLERTGGADTQYF

clone size: NA
J gene: TRBJ1-3
V gene: TRBV7-9
CDR3 length: 19
CDR3 protein: CASSSDHSGQGISGNTIYF